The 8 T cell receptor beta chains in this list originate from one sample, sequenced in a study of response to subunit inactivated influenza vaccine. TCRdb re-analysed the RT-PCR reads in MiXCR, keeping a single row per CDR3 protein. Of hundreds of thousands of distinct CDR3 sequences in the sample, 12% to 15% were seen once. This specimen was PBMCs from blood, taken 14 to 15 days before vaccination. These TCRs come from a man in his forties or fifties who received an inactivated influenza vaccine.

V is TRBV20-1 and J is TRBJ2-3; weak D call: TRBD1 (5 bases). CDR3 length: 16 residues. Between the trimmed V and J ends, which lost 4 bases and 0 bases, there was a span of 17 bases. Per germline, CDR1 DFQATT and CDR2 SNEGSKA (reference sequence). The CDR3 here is CSAKGATLTSTDTQYF. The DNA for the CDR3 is TGCAGTGCTAAAGGGGCGACTTTAACTAGCACAGATACGCAGTATTTT.

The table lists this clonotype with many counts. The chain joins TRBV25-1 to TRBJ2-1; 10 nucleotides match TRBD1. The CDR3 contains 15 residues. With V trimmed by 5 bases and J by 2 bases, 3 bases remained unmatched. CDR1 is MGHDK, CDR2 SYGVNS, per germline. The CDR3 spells CASSRGTGAYNEQFF. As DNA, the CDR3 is TGTGCCAGCAGTCGGGGGACAGGGGCCTACAATGAGCAGTTCTTC.

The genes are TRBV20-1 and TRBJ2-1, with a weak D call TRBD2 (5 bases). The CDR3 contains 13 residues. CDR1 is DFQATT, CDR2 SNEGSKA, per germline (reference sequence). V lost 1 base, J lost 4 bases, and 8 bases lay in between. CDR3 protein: CSARALAYNEQFF. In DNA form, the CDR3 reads TGCAGTGCTAGAGCCCTAGCATACAATGAGCAGTTCTTC.

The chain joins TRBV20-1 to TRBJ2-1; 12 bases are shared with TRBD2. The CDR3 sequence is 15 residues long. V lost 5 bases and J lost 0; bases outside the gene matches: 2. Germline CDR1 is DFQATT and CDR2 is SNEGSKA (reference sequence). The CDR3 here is CSAPTSGSSYNEQFF. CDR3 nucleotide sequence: TGCAGTGCTCCGACTAGCGGGAGCTCCTACAATGAGCAGTTCTTC.

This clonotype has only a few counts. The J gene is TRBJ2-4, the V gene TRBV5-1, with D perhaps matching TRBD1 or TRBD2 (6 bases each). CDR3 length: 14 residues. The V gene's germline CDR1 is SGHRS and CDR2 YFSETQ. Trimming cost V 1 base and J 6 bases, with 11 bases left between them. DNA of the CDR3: TGCGCCAGCAGCTTGAAGGGGGGCGGAAACATTCAGTACTTC. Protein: CASSLKGGGNIQYF. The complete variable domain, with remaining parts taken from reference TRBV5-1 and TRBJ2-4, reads KAGVTQTPRYLIKTRGQQVTLSCSPISGHRSVSWYQQTPGQGLQFLFEYFSETQRNKGNFPGRFSGRQFSNSRSEMNVSTLELGDSALYLCASSLKGGGNIQYFGAGTRLSVL.

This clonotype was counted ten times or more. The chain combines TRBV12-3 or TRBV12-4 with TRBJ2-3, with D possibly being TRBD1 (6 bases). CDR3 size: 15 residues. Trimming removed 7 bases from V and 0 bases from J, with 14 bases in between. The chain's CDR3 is CASTFGQLSTDTQYF. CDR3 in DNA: TGTGCCAGCACCTTCGGACAGCTAAGCACAGATACGCAGTATTTT.

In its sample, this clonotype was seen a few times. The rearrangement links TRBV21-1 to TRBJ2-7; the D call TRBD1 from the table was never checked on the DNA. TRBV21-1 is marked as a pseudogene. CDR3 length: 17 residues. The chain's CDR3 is CASSKALCWGLFREQYF. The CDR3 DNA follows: TGTGCCAGCAGCAAAGCGCTTTGCTGGGGGCTTTTTCGCGAGCAGTACTTC.

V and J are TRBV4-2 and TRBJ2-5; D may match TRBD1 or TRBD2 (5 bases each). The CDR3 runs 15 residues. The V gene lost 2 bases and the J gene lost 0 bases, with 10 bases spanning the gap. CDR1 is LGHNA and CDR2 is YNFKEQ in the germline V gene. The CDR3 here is CASSQRDGYQETQYF. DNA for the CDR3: TGTGCCAGCAGCCAACGGGACGGGTACCAAGAGACCCAGTACTTC.